The rows below give T cell receptor beta chains drawn from one sample of a study of cytomegalovirus exposure and HLA in healthy donors. Clones were sequenced by immunoSEQ multiplex PCR, and TCRdb holds only the in-frame ones, with some missing. The profile shows about 160,000 clones, about 86% of them singletons. The sample was PBMCs. The receptors were gathered from a woman aged 18-35 years in good health and CMV-seronegative. Each CDR3 is given with its conserved first and last residue. D genes are given only for firm matches.

v_call,j_call,d_call,cdr3_length,cdr3_aa,cdr3_nt
TRBV6-1,TRBJ1-1,-,13,CASSEGRGWDAFF,TGTGCCAGCAGTGAAGGGCGGGGGTGGGATGCTTTCTTT
TRBV13,TRBJ1-3,-,13,CASSPFGRNTIYF,TGTGCCAGCAGCCCCTTTGGGCGAAACACCATATATTTT
TRBV19,TRBJ2-7,-,14,CASSSGQISYEQYF,TGTGCCAGTAGTTCCGGACAGATCTCCTACGAGCAGTACTTC
TRBV28,TRBJ2-1,TRBD1,14,CASSSGQGFYEQFF,TGTGCCAGCAGTTCGGGACAGGGTTTCTATGAGCAGTTCTTC
TRBV6-5,TRBJ1-2,-,15,CASGTHVGGNYGYTF,TGTGCCAGCGGCACTCACGTTGGAGGGAACTATGGCTACACCTTC
TRBV30,TRBJ2-1,-,14,CAWDFGESYNEQFF,TGTGCCTGGGACTTCGGGGAATCCTACAATGAGCAGTTCTTC
TRBV15,TRBJ2-7,TRBD2,16,CATSLRMGLAAYEQYF,TGTGCCACCAGCTTGAGGATGGGGCTAGCGGCCTACGAGCAGTACTTC
TRBV5-1,TRBJ1-1,TRBD1,15,CASSLGQGPSTEAFF,TGCGCCAGCAGCCTAGGACAGGGCCCTAGCACTGAAGCTTTCTTT
TRBV28,TRBJ1-6,TRBD1,21,CASSLVGTGAPLSSYNSPLHF,TGTGCCAGCAGTTTAGTCGGGACAGGGGCCCCACTTAGCTCCTATAATTCACCCCTCCACTTT
TRBV18,TRBJ1-1,TRBD1,13,CASSRGQVPEAFF,TGTGCCAGCTCACGGGGACAGGTTCCTGAAGCTTTCTTT
TRBV7-8,TRBJ2-7,-,14,CASSLEGVSYEQYF,TGTGCCAGCAGCTTAGAAGGAGTATCCTACGAGCAGTACTTC
TRBV2,TRBJ1-5,-,17,CASDEARWGPSDQPQHF,TGTGCCAGCGATGAAGCAAGGTGGGGCCCCTCCGATCAGCCCCAGCATTTT
TRBV28,TRBJ2-5,-,11,CASSSRETQYF,TGTGCCAGCAGTTCCCGGGAGACCCAGTACTTC
TRBV7-3,TRBJ2-1,-,17,CASSLVLAHRKYNEQFF,TGTGCCAGCAGCTTAGTCCTAGCGCACCGTAAATACAATGAGCAGTTCTTC
TRBV25-1,TRBJ1-2,TRBD1,12,CASSPYRGGYTF,TGTGCCAGCAGTCCTTACAGGGGAGGCTACACCTTC
TRBV7-9,TRBJ2-3,TRBD2,15,CASSSLAGSTDTQYF,TGTGCCAGCAGCTCCTTAGCGGGTTCGACAGATACGCAGTATTTT
TRBV27,TRBJ1-5,-,14,CASSLGGDGQPQHF,TGTGCCAGCAGTTTAGGGGGGGATGGTCAGCCCCAGCATTTT
TRBV7-8,TRBJ2-7,TRBD2,12,CASSRAGDEQYF,TGTGCCAGCAGCCGAGCGGGAGACGAGCAGTACTTC
TRBV6-5,TRBJ2-7,-,16,CASSSWGEASIYEQYF,TGTGCCAGCAGTTCCTGGGGGGAGGCCTCAATCTACGAGCAGTACTTC
TRBV6-4,TRBJ1-1,TRBD1,14,CASKPGQANTEAFF,TGTGCCAGTAAACCGGGACAGGCGAACACTGAAGCTTTCTTT